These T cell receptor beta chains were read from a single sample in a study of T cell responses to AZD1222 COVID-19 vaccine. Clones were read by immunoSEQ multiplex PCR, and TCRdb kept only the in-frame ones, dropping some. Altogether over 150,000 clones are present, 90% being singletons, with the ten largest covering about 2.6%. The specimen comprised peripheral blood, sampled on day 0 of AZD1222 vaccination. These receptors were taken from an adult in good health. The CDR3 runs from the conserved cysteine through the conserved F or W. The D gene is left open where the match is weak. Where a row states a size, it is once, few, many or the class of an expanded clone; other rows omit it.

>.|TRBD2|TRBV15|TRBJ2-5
CATSREGTTYQETQYF
TGTGCCACCAGCAGAGAAGGGACTACGTACCAAGAGACCCAGTACTTC
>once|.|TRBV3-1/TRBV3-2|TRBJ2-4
CASSQGVGNIQYF
TGTGCCAGCAGCCAAGGGGTAGGAAACATTCAGTACTTC
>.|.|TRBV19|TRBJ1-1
CASRPQEVNTEAFF
TGTGCCAGTAGACCCCAGGAGGTGAACACTGAAGCTTTCTTT
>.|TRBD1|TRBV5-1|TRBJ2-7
CASSLRWGQESEQYF
TGCGCCAGCAGCCTACGTTGGGGACAGGAGTCCGAGCAGTACTTC
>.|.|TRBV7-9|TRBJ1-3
CASSLLGGTGNTIYF
TGTGCCAGCAGCCTCCTCGGGGGAACTGGAAACACCATATATTTT
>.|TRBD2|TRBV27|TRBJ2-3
CASSYKRGADTQYF
TGTGCCAGCAGTTATAAGCGGGGGGCAGATACGCAGTATTTT
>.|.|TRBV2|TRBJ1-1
CASIIQGHTEAFF
TGTGCCAGCATCATACAGGGCCACACTGAAGCTTTCTTT
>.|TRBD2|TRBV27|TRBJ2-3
CASSPGLAGGAADTQYF
TGTGCCAGCAGTCCCGGACTAGCGGGGGGCGCGGCAGATACGCAGTATTTT
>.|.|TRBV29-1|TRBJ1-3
CSVEGPGMAGNTIYF
TGCAGCGTTGAAGGCCCGGGGATGGCTGGAAACACCATATATTTT
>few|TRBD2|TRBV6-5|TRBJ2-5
CASSLAGGGETQYF
TGTGCCAGCAGCCTAGCGGGGGGAGGAGAGACCCAGTACTTC
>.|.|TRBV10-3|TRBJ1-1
CAISASKAGEAFF
TGTGCCATCAGTGCCTCAAAGGCCGGGGAAGCTTTCTTT
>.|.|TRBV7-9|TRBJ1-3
CASRGGQFANSGNTIYF
TGTGCCAGCAGGGGAGGACAGTTCGCCAACTCTGGAAACACCATATATTTT
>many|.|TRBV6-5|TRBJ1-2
CASSYKTNYGYTF
TGTGCCAGCAGTTACAAAACTAACTATGGCTACACCTTC
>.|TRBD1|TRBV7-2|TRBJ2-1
CASSFKGALPSNEQFF
TGTGCCAGCAGCTTTAAGGGGGCGCTCCCTTCCAATGAGCAGTTCTTC